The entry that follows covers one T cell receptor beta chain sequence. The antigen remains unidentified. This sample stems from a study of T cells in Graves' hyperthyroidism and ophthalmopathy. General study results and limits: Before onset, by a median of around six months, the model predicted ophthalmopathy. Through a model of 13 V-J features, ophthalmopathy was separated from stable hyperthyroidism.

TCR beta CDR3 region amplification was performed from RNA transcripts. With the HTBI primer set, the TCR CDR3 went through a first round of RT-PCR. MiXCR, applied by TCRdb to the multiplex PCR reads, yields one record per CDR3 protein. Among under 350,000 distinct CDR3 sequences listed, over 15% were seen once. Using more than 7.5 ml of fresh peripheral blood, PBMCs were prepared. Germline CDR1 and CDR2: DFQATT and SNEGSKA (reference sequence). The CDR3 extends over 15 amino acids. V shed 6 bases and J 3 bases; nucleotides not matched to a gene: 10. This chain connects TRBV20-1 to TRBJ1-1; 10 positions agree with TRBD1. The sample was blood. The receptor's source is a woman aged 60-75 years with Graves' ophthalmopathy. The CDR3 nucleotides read TGCAGTGCAAAAGACAGGGGGCGTTGGGACACTGAAGCTTTCTTT. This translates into CSAKDRGRWDTEAFF.